The 8 T cell receptor beta chains below were found in one sample sequenced in a study of identical twins. Each CDR3 protein gets one entry after TCRdb re-called the 5' RACE reads with MiXCR. The sample shows about 1.7 million distinct CDR3 sequences, 25% to 35% of them seen only once. Source material: cord blood. These receptors all stem from a newborn girl in good health.

This clonotype has a handful of counts. This chain uses TRBV19 with TRBJ1-6; a weak D match, TRBD1 (5 bases). CDR1 LNHDA and CDR2 SQIVND come from the germline V gene (reference sequence). V gave up 6 bases and J gave up 7 bases, with 13 bases separating them. The CDR3 is made up of 14 amino acids. CDR3 protein: CASRGTVGNSPLHF. In DNA form, the CDR3 reads TGTGCCAGTAGGGGGACGGTGGGAAATTCACCCCTCCACTTT.

With respect to this clonotype: A much larger clone differs by one base, so this may be a read error. This sequence joins TRBV20-1 and TRBJ2-1; 10 bases match TRBD2. The tail of the sequence fits TRBJ2-7 better, so the J call may be wrong. The V gene's germline CDR1 is DFQATT and CDR2 SNEGSKA (reference sequence). CDR3 size: 14 residues. The CDR3 loop reads CSARVAGGYNEQYF. The CDR3, as DNA: TGCAGTGCTAGAGTAGCGGGAGGATACAATGAGCAGTACTTC.

This clonotype was observed a few times. DNA for the CDR3: TGCAGCGTCGGGGTTACTACCGGGGAGCTGTTTTTT. Its protein product is CSVGVTTGELFF. V gene TRBV29-1 combines with J gene TRBJ2-2, with TRBD2 as a possible D gene (5 bases). This CDR3 contains 12 residues. Germline-derived CDR1 and CDR2 are SQVTM and ANQGSEA. The germline V and J ends were trimmed by 6 bases and 5 bases, with 10 bases remaining between them.

This clonotype was detected only a few times. The chain employs TRBV20-1 and TRBJ1-4, with 10 bases matching TRBD1. J gave up 7 bases and V 6 bases, and 8 bases lay outside the gene matches. The length of the CDR3 is 14 residues. Germline lookup yields CDR1 DFQATT and CDR2 SNEGSKA (reference sequence). The CDR3 sequence: CSAYPGTGAEKLFF. The CDR3 region has the DNA TGCAGTGCCTACCCCGGGACAGGGGCTGAAAAACTGTTTTTT.

At least ten counts were recorded for this clonotype. The J gene is TRBJ2-5, the V gene TRBV10-3, with 9 bases aligning to TRBD2. The CDR3 has 15 residues. Germline values: CDR1 ENHRY, CDR2 SYGVKD. Unmatched junction bases numbered 5, after V lost 4 bases and J lost 2 bases. CDR3 in amino acids: CAISGSGGPQETQYF. CDR3 in DNA: TGTGCCATCAGTGGTAGCGGGGGCCCACAAGAGACCCAGTACTTC.

The chain couples TRBV4-2 to TRBJ2-1; 13 bases are a match to TRBD2. This CDR3 region has 18 residues. V shed 1 base and J 3 bases; nucleotides not matched to a gene: 6. Germline V gives CDR1 LGHNA, CDR2 YNFKEQ. For the CDR3, the DNA is TGTGCCAGCAGCCAAGGACTAGCGGGGGGCCTTATCTACAATGAGCAGTTCTTC. This gives the protein CASSQGLAGGLIYNEQFF.

In this sample, this clonotype turned up a few times. The chain links TRBV28 to TRBJ2-3; 13 positions agree with TRBD2. V lost 5 bases to trimming and J lost 7 bases; unmatched junction nucleotides: 3. The CDR3 runs to 14 residues. CDR1 and CDR2 from the germline V gene are MDHEN and SYDVKM. CDR3: CASSVTSGRNTQYF. The CDR3 DNA sequence: TGTGCCAGCAGTGTGACTAGCGGGAGGAATACGCAGTATTTT.

Only a few counts were recorded for this clonotype. The CDR3: CASSQVGGSAYQETQYF. DNA for the CDR3: TGTGCCAGCAGCCAAGTGGGGGGTAGCGCCTACCAAGAGACCCAGTACTTC. The chain combines TRBV4-2 with TRBJ2-5; perhaps TRBD2 as D (6 bases). CDR3 length equals 17 residues. The V gene's germline CDR1 is LGHNA and CDR2 YNFKEQ. Deletions cut 1 base from V and 0 bases from J, with 15 bases between.